The T cell receptor beta chain described here comes from a study of cytomegalovirus exposure and HLA in healthy donors listed by TCRdb under 2017. Describing the broader study: According to an earlier analysis of around 600 of the donors, about 170 million T cells yielded 120 million or so unique TCR beta sequences and 250 to 350 Gb of sequence data. To study patterns of TCR occurrence, a later analysis re-analyzed previously published TCR beta repertoires from 500 to 850 donors and added high-resolution HLA genotyping. In a later genetic analysis, genome-wide SNP genotypes for about three fifths of the 666 donors were used, and that subset was treated as a discovery cohort. Approximately 300 gigabases of sequencing data and roughly 80 million unique TCR sequences made up an early release that covered several hundred HLA-typed donors. Across around 400 genotyped donors of the cohort, an average of about 250,000 unique TCR beta nucleotide sequences per donor were sequenced, and roughly 17% of those sequences were non-productive. The study profiled the T cell repertoires of around 700 subjects by immunosequencing and related them to cytomegalovirus serostatus. Four or five DR-DQ haplotypes were handled as single units for association and clustering because linkage in the cohort was strong. The study aimed to test whether signatures of past pathogen exposure could be identified by cataloging public T cell receptors. Rather than drawing on any new phenotypic data, the later analysis identified candidate immune exposures from TCR beta sequences and the way those sequences occurred across donors. All discovery cohort repertoires had been generated on a single sequencing platform. HLA typing included class I and class II loci at four-digit resolution. Donor age, sex, ethnicity and CMV serostatus were collected together with the repertoire data. The number of typed donors differed by locus: about 620-630 for A, B, C, DRB1 and DQB1; 500 to 550 for DQA1; around 610 for DPA1; and roughly 490 for DPB1. In addition to the first cohort of roughly 700 subjects, a separate validation cohort of 130 or so different subjects was used. An earlier analysis of around 580 of the donors used high-throughput TCR beta sequencing to judge whether each TCR beta V gene segment behaved as functional or pseudogenic. Among the roughly 400 genotyped donors, 81% belonged to the genetic ancestry cluster associated with self-reported Caucasian donors. The study combined high-throughput TCR immunosequencing, statistical association of individual TCRs with disease status, and machine learning to predict cytomegalovirus infection status. Here is what the overall study found, with its caveats: Assigning TCR associations to individual alleles was difficult when HLA alleles, especially DR and DQ, strongly co-occurred. Because HLA typing was missing for some donors at each locus, association tests included only the typed subset. While some public TCRs were present in many individuals, most TCR sequences turned up only very rarely across donors. Compared with equally common non-associated chains, HLA-associated TCR beta chains in a later analysis were more clonally expanded and had lower generation probabilities. In a later analysis, 16,951 TCR beta sequences were associated with specific HLA alleles at a false discovery rate of 0.05. The classifier was reported to diagnose cytomegalovirus status with high specificity and sensitivity in both the original cohort and the validation cohort. A group of highly shared sequence variants was considered likely to be a technical artifact of the sequencing pipeline. Only TCR beta chains were sequenced in this cohort, and the absence of alpha or paired-chain data limited detectable features. A later genetic analysis associated a missense DCLRE1C variant with V-gene and J-gene trimming of TCR beta chains, and an independent cohort replicated the association. According to a later analysis, parvovirus B19, influenza, CMV and Epstein-Barr virus appeared linked to several top co-occurrence clusters. A few of the identified cytomegalovirus-associated TCR beta chains were confirmed in vitro to be specific for cytomegalovirus antigens. In the study, approximately 160 TCR beta chains were listed as associated with cytomegalovirus. The earlier analysis of some 540 of the donors excluded around 17 rarely observed V segments, including chromosome 9 orphons, because counts were too low. Correlated functional status among segregating V segments might reflect linkage disequilibrium, but an unknown experimental factor could not be ruled out. Most CMV-associated TCR beta chains appeared to be HLA-restricted in a later analysis, and the HLA associations seemed to be driven largely by CMV exposure. A further reported finding was that TCR beta sequences accurately predicted the HLA-A and HLA-B alleles for most subjects in the first cohort. In an earlier analysis of around 600 of the donors, most TCR beta V segments appeared in productive rearrangements about 87% or about 30% of the time, broadly matching IMGT annotations. In a later analysis, TCR association rates were found to vary across HLA loci, with the most associated TCRs seen for DRB1 alleles and the fewest for HLA-C alleles. A later genetic analysis reported fewer N-insertions in productive TCRs among donors in an Asian-associated ancestry cluster than the approximately 700-donor mean. The authors suggested that the approach could potentially be extended to other disease states and immunological phenotypes. The presence/absence analyses assumed that sequencing depth was roughly uniform across donors, and that assumption may not be true. CMV serostatus was the only immune exposure information available for the cohort.

This clone was picked up a small number of times. Its recognized antigen is unknown. No base quality values were provided; no much bigger clone lies one nucleotide off. The cohort was made up of about 670 healthy bone marrow donors. At the time of sampling, every cohort member was nominally healthy, though immune exposures that went unrecorded were likely present. The donor tested CMV seropositive and was one of the 289 seropositive cohort members. Every donor gave a peripheral blood sample, and the peripheral blood mononuclear cells from that sample were used for TCR beta sequencing. The Qiagen DNeasy Blood Extraction Kit was used to extract genomic DNA from the blood cell samples. The library was made by the immunoSEQ multiplex PCR assay. For the multiplex PCR, a mixture combining 60 forward primers for TCR Vbeta segments and 13 reverse primers for TCR Jbeta segments was used. A multiplex PCR assay on genomic DNA amplified the CDR3 region of rearranged TCR beta genes. Amplified TCR beta libraries were sequenced as 87-base-pair reads on the Illumina HiSeq System. The study's processing was this. Across the 670 or so repertoires, a later analysis counted 78 million or so unique TCR beta chains, approximately 10 million of which were shared by at least two donors. To remove PCR and sequencing errors, raw reads were error-corrected and collapsed into unique sequences using a nearest-neighbor algorithm that merged closely related sequences. To assign V, D and J gene segments, CDR3 sequences were aligned to IMGT reference sequences. For a sequence to be retained, at least a six-nucleotide match to both a V gene segment and a J gene segment was required. Rearrangements were classified as productive when the CDR3 lacked stop codons and remained in frame with V and J, and all other rearrangements were classified as non-productive. CDR3 was defined according to IMGT convention as the region running from the second conserved V-encoded cysteine to the conserved J-encoded phenylalanine. The earlier analysis of approximately 500 of the donors excluded sequences that lacked an unambiguous match to a single V gene segment. In an earlier analysis of some 590 of the donors, V segments were called functional above 56.7% productive rearrangements and were called segregating when the between-donor standard deviation exceeded 5%. A statistical classification framework was developed to diagnose cytomegalovirus status using the catalog of TCR beta chain sequences. In a later analysis, V and J genes were assigned by comparing TCR nucleotide sequences against IMGT/GENE-DB human TR gene sequences. In a later analysis, CDR3 sequences and most-parsimonious VDJ recombination scenarios were assigned using the TCRdist pipeline. In a later analysis, every TCR beta chain was defined by the combination of its CDR3 amino acid sequence and its V-gene family, and reads without a unique V-gene family were dropped. A later analysis removed roughly 590 highly shared, low-generation-probability nucleotide sequences to deal with suspected cross-contamination and a sequencing artifact. For each public chain, a later analysis derived a clonal expansion index from normalized ranks of inferred template counts within each repertoire. A later analysis computed generation probabilities with a VDJ recombination model fitted to out-of-frame rearrangements, and checked the results against IGoR. In a later analysis, TCR-TCR, TCR-HLA and TCR-CMV co-occurrence was scored with hypergeometric tests, and a repertoire-size bias correction was applied to TCR pairs. In a later analysis, false discovery rates were estimated by permuting HLA or CMV assignments 20 times. In a later analysis, co-occurring TCRs were grouped with DBSCAN, and TCRdist sequence similarity was added when clustering was performed within HLA-allele-positive subsets. Repertoires with fewer than 30,000 or more than 120,000 public chains, plus five repertoires with anomalous nucleotide sharing, were excluded from co-occurrence clustering. This is the immuneACCESS table as TCRdb keeps it, with only in-frame sequences that have V and J called. A part of the clones is gone; compared with another copy, unresolved V genes explain less than half, and the rest is unexplained. V, J and clone size are those of that table, while D and trimming were read from the DNA. This sample lists 100,000 to 150,000 clones; 17% were detected once. The ten largest clones capture about 3% of the sample.

This TCR came from a female donor in good health and CMV-seropositive. Sequencing was done on a sample of PBMCs.

The CDR3 reads CASGRLAGQYEQYF. The nucleotide sequence reads TGTGCCAGCGGGCGACTAGCGGGACAGTACGAGCAGTACTTC. Rearrangement joined TRBV5-4 to TRBJ2-7; a stretch of 11 junction bases matches TRBD2. The CDR1 and CDR2 encoded by the germline V gene (reference sequence) are SGHNT and YYREEE. Its CDR3 holds 14 amino acids, cysteine through phenylalanine. Only the CDR3 region is kept as DNA, spanning 42 bases read in frame from base 1. V is pruned by 7 bases and J by 4 bases, leaving 7 bases of the junction without a gene match. Where the CDR3 stops, the reference TRBV5-4 and TRBJ2-7 genes take over; the full variable domain is ETGVTQSPTHLIKTRGQQVTLRCSSQSGHNTVSWYQQALGQGPQFIFQYYREEENGRGNFPPRFSGLQFPNYSSELNVNALELDDSALYLCASGRLAGQYEQYFGPGTRLTVT.